This TCR beta chain emerged from a study of blood T cell repertoires in COVID-19. About the research overall: COVID-19 samples, acute and convalescent, were from the United States, Italy and Spain.

Germline lookup yields CDR1 MGHDK and CDR2 SYGVNS. The CDR3 is 13 residues long. The V and J ends lost 5 bases and 8 bases respectively, with 15 bases between them. Per the original methods: Cell counts per sample came from amplifying reference gene primers. Sequencing used immunoSEQ multiplex PCR; TCRdb keeps in-frame clones, though not all of them. The V and J calls and clone size were taken over from that table, and D and trimming were inferred from the DNA. Of approximately 52,000 clones in the sample, 75% to 90% were seen once. The rearrangement uses TRBV25-1 and TRBJ1-1; tentative D call: TRBD1 (6 bases). This receptor was obtained from a man aged 55 to 70 with active COVID-19. The specimen sequenced was peripheral blood. Here the CDR3 DNA reads TGTGCCAGCAGTCGGACAGCTCGTAACGAAGCTTTCTTT. Amino acid sequence: CASSRTARNEAFF.